This entry lists 25 T cell receptor beta chains sequenced from one sample in a study of cytomegalovirus exposure and HLA in healthy donors. Both 60 Vbeta primers and 13 Jbeta primers went into the PCR. Repertoires were generated with immunoSEQ multiplex PCR, while TCRdb's copy carries only in-frame clones and drops some. The sample has about 130,000 clones, 74% seen once. The specimen was PBMCs. These receptors originate from a woman aged 45-59 years in good health and CMV-seropositive.

The chain is built from TRBV7-9 and TRBJ1-2, with 7 bases identical to TRBD1. The CDR3 contains 13 residues. CDR1 is SEHNR and CDR2 is FQNEAQ in the germline V gene (reference sequence). The V gene end was trimmed by 5 bases and the J gene end by 5 bases; junction bases not matched to a gene: 5. The chain's CDR3 is CASSRDSLYGYTF. The DNA for the CDR3 is TGTGCCAGCAGCCGGGACAGCCTTTATGGCTACACCTTC.

As to this clone: At one of its ends the junction is not consistent with the germline gene, which may arise from a read error. The gene calls are TRBV27 and TRBJ1-6, with 7 bases aligning to TRBD1. CDR1 and CDR2 (germline): MNHEY, SMNVEV (reference sequence). CDR3 length: 14 residues. This CDR3 reads CTSGTGARNSPLHF. The CDR3, as DNA: TGTACCAGCGGAACAGGGGCCCGCAATTCACCCCTCCACTTT.

This chain joins TRBV7-8 and TRBJ1-1, with D maybe TRBD1 (5 bases). CDR3 length: 13 residues. In germline, CDR1 is SGHVS, CDR2 FQNEAQ. V was clipped by 7 bases and J by 9 bases, with 18 bases between them. The CDR3 DNA reads as TGTGCCAGCACCCTCTCTGGGGCAGCCAAAGCTTTCTTT. Its translation is CASTLSGAAKAFF.

The chain combines TRBV19 with TRBJ2-3, with a weak D call TRBD1 (7 bases). Germline V CDR1 and CDR2: LNHDA, SQIVND (reference sequence). V lost 10 bases and J 0 bases, leaving 14 bases between the germline ends. This CDR3 has 14 amino acids. CDR3 in amino acids: CATGETGSTDTQYF. CDR3 in DNA: TGTGCCACGGGGGAGACAGGGAGCACAGATACGCAGTATTTT.

This sequence joins TRBV29-1 and TRBJ1-6; weak D call: TRBD1 (5 bases). V was clipped by 4 bases and J by 6 bases, with 13 bases between them. Per the germline V gene, CDR1 is SQVTM and CDR2 is ANQGSEA. The CDR3 sequence is 14 residues long. CDR3 DNA: TGCAGCGTTGGGCAGGGCAGTTCTAATTCACCCCTCCACTTT. Amino acid sequence: CSVGQGSSNSPLHF.

V and J are TRBV19 and TRBJ1-1; 7 bases are a match to TRBD1. This CDR3 has 14 amino acids. The V and J ends lost 3 bases and 0 bases, in that order; junction bases with no gene match: 1. Germline lookup yields CDR1 LNHDA and CDR2 SQIVND (reference sequence). CDR3 sequence (DNA): TGTGCCAGTAGTATGGGACAGATGAACACTGAAGCTTTCTTT. This translates into CASSMGQMNTEAFF.

The rearrangement links TRBV6-4 to TRBJ1-6, with TRBD1 as a possible D gene (6 bases). In germline, CDR1 is MRHNA, CDR2 SNTAGT. Trimming stripped 8 bases from V and 5 bases from J, with 10 bases between. The CDR3 sequence is 13 residues long. CDR3 residues: CASGEGDNSPLHF. The CDR3 DNA sequence: TGTGCCAGCGGGGAGGGGGATAATTCACCCCTCCACTTT.

This chain uses TRBV14 with TRBJ1-1; 8 bases match TRBD1. The CDR3 totals 16 residues. V dropped 5 bases and J dropped 0; count of bases not matched to a gene: 8. The germline V gene encodes CDR1 SGHDN and CDR2 FVKESK. CDR3 loop: CASSLQGGWMNTEAFF. CDR3 DNA sequence: TGTGCCAGCAGCTTACAGGGGGGGTGGATGAACACTGAAGCTTTCTTT.

This clone was counted a few times. The CDR3, as DNA: TGCGCCAGCAGTTACAGGGACGCTGGCAATCAGCCCCAGCATTTT. Translated: CASSYRDAGNQPQHF. The chain is built from TRBV4-1 and TRBJ1-5, with TRBD1 as a possible D gene (6 bases). The V end lost 6 bases, the J end lost 2 bases, and 14 bases lay between the germline ends. Germline V gene data show CDR1 as MGHRA and CDR2 as YSYEKL. The CDR3 contains 15 residues.

The genes are TRBV28 and TRBJ2-7, with 8 bases that match TRBD1. The V segment lost 10 bases and the J segment 2 bases; nucleotides outside the gene matches: 16. This CDR3 contains 16 residues. Looked up from germline, CDR1 is MDHEN and CDR2 is SYDVKM. The CDR3 spells CATTGQGNVVTYEQYF. In DNA, the CDR3 is TGTGCCACTACAGGACAGGGCAACGTCGTCACCTACGAGCAGTACTTC.

This rearrangement joins TRBV6-1 to TRBJ2-2; a weak D match, TRBD1 (5 bases). Germline V gives CDR1 MNHNS, CDR2 SASEGT. The CDR3 runs to 16 residues. V shed 4 bases and J shed 1 base, with 13 bases lying between them. This CDR3 is CASSASGRENTGELFF. For the CDR3, the DNA is TGTGCCAGCAGTGCGTCGGGCAGGGAGAACACCGGGGAGCTGTTTTTT.

This clone has more than one count but fewer than ten. This chain links TRBV5-5 with TRBJ1-1; D ambiguous. The ends were cut back, 5 bases at V and 2 bases at J, with 13 bases in the middle. CDR3 length: 14 amino acids. Germline V gene data show CDR1 as SGHKS and CDR2 as YYEKEE (reference sequence). CDR3 in amino acids: CASSYSPINTEAFF. DNA of the CDR3: TGTGCCAGCAGTTACTCTCCGATAAACACTGAAGCTTTCTTT.

This chain connects TRBV19 to TRBJ1-5, with D uncertain. The CDR3 extends over 15 amino acids. Germline-derived CDR1 and CDR2 are LNHDA and SQIVND (reference sequence). Trimming left V 4 bases short and J 1 base short, with 11 bases between. The CDR3 DNA reads TGTGCCAGTAGTACGTCCCACGGGAGCAATCAGCCCCAGCATTTT. Amino acid sequence: CASSTSHGSNQPQHF.

This sequence joins TRBV7-6 and TRBJ2-1; D remains ambiguous. The V and J ends lost 2 bases and 8 bases respectively, with 10 bases between them. The germline V gene encodes CDR1 SGHVS and CDR2 FNYEAQ. This CDR3 has 13 amino acids. Here the CDR3 DNA reads TGTGCCAGCAGCTTACGTCGAAGAGATGAGCAGTTCTTC. Translating gives CASSLRRRDEQFF.

The chain links TRBV11-3 to TRBJ2-7; the match to TRBD1 covers 7 bases. Germline CDR1 SGHNT, CDR2 YENEEA. V was pared by 8 bases and J by 0 bases, with 7 bases of the junction left unmatched. The CDR3 runs to 14 residues. This CDR3 reads CASRTAGGSYEQYF. CDR3 DNA: TGTGCCAGCCGGACAGCAGGGGGCTCCTACGAGCAGTACTTC.

V is TRBV18 and J is TRBJ2-2, with TRBD1 matching 10 bases. J was trimmed by 4 bases and V by 3 bases; bases with no gene match: 5. The germline gives CDR1 KGHSH, CDR2 LQKENI. The CDR3 is made up of 16 amino acids. The CDR3 DNA is TGTGCCAGCTCACCTCCTAGGGACAGGGGCACCGGGGAGCTGTTTTTT. Protein: CASSPPRDRGTGELFF.

The V gene is TRBV7-8, the J gene TRBJ1-5; no reliable D call. In germline, CDR1 is SGHVS, CDR2 FQNEAQ. The CDR3 length is 12 residues. V lost 4 bases to trimming and J lost 9 bases, with 10 bases between them. The DNA of the CDR3 is TGTGCCAGCAGCTCCATCTCGAGGCCCCAGCATTTT. It yields the protein CASSSISRPQHF.

The chain has TRBV6-1 and TRBJ2-4, with 9 bases that match TRBD1. Germline V gene sequence: CDR1 MNHNS, CDR2 SASEGT. V shed 8 bases, J shed 5 bases, and the junction held 10 bases outside the gene matches. The CDR3 spans 15 residues. The CDR3 here is CASGGSGTGQNIQYF. CDR3 coding DNA: TGTGCCAGCGGGGGGAGTGGGACAGGGCAAAACATTCAGTACTTC.

The rearrangement uses TRBV18 and TRBJ2-5; perhaps TRBD1 as D (5 bases). The germline CDR1 and CDR2 sequences are KGHSH and LQKENI. The ends were cut back, 4 bases at V and 9 bases at J, with 12 bases in the middle. There are 12 residues in the CDR3. The CDR3 loop is CASSQDNEAQYF. Written as DNA, the CDR3 is TGTGCCAGCTCACAGGACAATGAAGCCCAGTACTTC.

As DNA, the CDR3 is TGCAGCGTTGAAAAGGAGCCAGGGGGCACCGTCACCGGGGAGCTGTTTTTT. It codes for CSVEKEPGGTVTGELFF. V usage is TRBV29-1 and J usage is TRBJ2-2; TRBD1 matches 8 bases. Germline V lookup: CDR1 SQVTM, CDR2 ANQGSEA. The CDR3 has 17 residues. J gave up 4 bases and V 2 bases, and 12 bases lay outside the gene matches.

The chain uses TRBV2 and TRBJ2-7, with D perhaps matching TRBD2 (6 bases). V was trimmed by 2 bases and J by 3 bases, leaving 11 bases between them. The CDR3 is 14 residues long. Germline V gene sequence: CDR1 SNHLY, CDR2 FYNNEI. The CDR3 sequence: CASSERLGGYEQYF. CDR3 DNA: TGTGCCAGCAGTGAAAGGTTGGGGGGCTACGAGCAGTACTTC.

The V gene is TRBV9, the J gene TRBJ2-7; TRBD2 matches 8 bases. V shed 0 bases, J shed 3 bases, and the junction held 5 bases outside the gene matches. Germline V gene data show CDR1 as SGDLS and CDR2 as YYNGEE. CDR3 length: 15 residues. CDR3: CASSVAPGGDYEQYF. As DNA, the CDR3 is TGTGCCAGCAGCGTAGCGCCGGGGGGGGACTACGAGCAGTACTTC.

The V and J genes are TRBV29-1 and TRBJ2-1; 12 bases match TRBD1. The V gene's germline CDR1 is SQVTM and CDR2 ANQGSEA. Losses at the gene ends were 0 bases for V and 9 bases for J; bases not matched to a gene: 3. This CDR3 region has 14 residues. The CDR3 here is CSVEEGQGASEQFF. CDR3 bases: TGCAGCGTTGAAGAGGGACAGGGGGCTAGTGAGCAGTTCTTC.

V and J are TRBV5-4 and TRBJ1-1, with D perhaps TRBD1 (6 bases). Trimming took off 3 bases at V and 7 bases at J, with 25 bases between the two ends. CDR3 size: 17 residues. Germline CDR1 SGHNT, CDR2 YYREEE (reference sequence). DNA for the CDR3: TGTGCCAGCAGCTCGAAACAGGGAACCGGGGGGGGGTATGAAGCTTTCTTT. It specifies CASSSKQGTGGGYEAFF.

V usage is TRBV6-5 and J usage is TRBJ1-1; D gene unclear. CDR1 is MNHEY and CDR2 is SVGAGI in the germline V gene. Trimming removed 5 bases from V and 0 bases from J, with 13 bases in between. The length of the CDR3 is 15 residues. Here the CDR3 DNA reads TGTGCCAGCAGTGTCGCCAGGCGATTGAACACTGAAGCTTTCTTT. It codes for CASSVARRLNTEAFF.